These 19 T cell receptor beta chains came from one sample sequenced in a study of T cell repertoires in cytomegalovirus infection. Each CDR3 protein gets one entry after TCRdb re-called the reads with MiXCR. The sample includes about 770,000 distinct CDR3 sequences, 25% to 30% of them seen just once. Their antigen targets remain unknown. The sample in question was cultured CD8+ T cells from PBMCs, obtained from culture after CMV antigen stimulation. The receptors stem from a human donor in good health (CMV status not recorded). Some clones in this sample may be carry-over from other donors' samples.

This clonotype was seen once. This CDR3 fails to terminate in the conserved phenylalanine or tryptophan, so it likely reflects a read error. The DNA is left out, because the CDR3 cannot be placed on it with certainty; the CDR3 is given as TCRdb lists it. The V and J genes are TRBV7-6 and TRBJ2-2; the table's D call, TRBD1, was not checked against the DNA. The CDR3 contains 17 residues when both ends are counted. Germline CDR1 SGHVS, CDR2 FNYEAQ. The CDR3: CASSFGSKQGKGGELCL.

This clonotype came up once. This rearrangement joins TRBV6-2 or TRBV6-3 to TRBJ2-2, with a weak D call TRBD1 (6 bases). CDR1 MNHEY and CDR2 SVGEGT come from the germline V gene. CDR3 length: 15 residues. With 5 bases removed from V and 4 bases from J, the gap between germline ends came to 14 bases. CDR3 protein: CASSNLEGVTGELFF. The CDR3 DNA sequence: TGTGCCAGCAGTAACCTCGAGGGGGTCACCGGGGAGCTGTTTTTT.

This clonotype has at least ten counts. The genes are TRBV20-1 and TRBJ1-3; 9 positions match TRBD1. CDR1 is DFQATT and CDR2 is SNEGSKA in the germline V gene (reference sequence). There are 15 residues in the CDR3. Trimming removed 3 bases from V and 4 bases from J; junction bases left unmatched: 7. This CDR3 is CSARVQGARGNTIYF. CDR3 bases: TGCAGTGCTAGGGTACAGGGGGCGCGGGGAAACACCATATATTTT.

The sample holds a few counts of this clonotype. The chain links TRBV4-3 to TRBJ2-7; 7 bases match TRBD1. The V gene end was trimmed by 4 bases and the J gene end by 2 bases; junction bases not matched to a gene: 11. This CDR3 is built from 16 residues. CDR1 is LGHNA, CDR2 YSLEER, per germline. The CDR3 nucleotides read TGCGCCAGCAGCCGACGGAGCGGACAGGCTACCTACGAGCAGTACGTC. This encodes CASSRRSGQATYEQYV.

Only a few counts were recorded for this clonotype. V is TRBV7-6 and J is TRBJ2-2; D might be TRBD1 (6 bases). Germline lookup yields CDR1 SGHVS and CDR2 FNYEAQ. This CDR3 region has 13 residues. Trimming left V 5 bases short and J 8 bases short, with 12 bases between. DNA of the CDR3: TGTGCCAGCAGCGATCAGGGGTCGGGGGAGCTGTTTTTT. Translated, it gives CASSDQGSGELFF.

In this sample, this clonotype turned up a few times. V is TRBV15 and J is TRBJ1-6; TRBD1 aligns across 7 bases. This CDR3 region has 17 residues. V lost 4 bases and J lost 7; bases outside the gene matches: 13. Germline V gene sequence: CDR1 LNHNV, CDR2 YYDKDF (reference sequence). The CDR3 nucleotides are TGTGCCACCAGCAAAGAGTTTCCCCGGGACAGCAATTCACCCCTCCACTTT. It specifies CATSKEFPRDSNSPLHF.

This clonotype was detected a few times. This chain links TRBV20-1 with TRBJ2-1, with TRBD2 identical over 8 bases. The CDR3 consists of 14 residues. Germline V gene lookup returns CDR1 DFQATT and CDR2 SNEGSKA (reference sequence). Unmatched junction bases numbered 9, after V lost 5 bases and J lost 6 bases. The CDR3 spells CSALPGGPGNEQFF. DNA of the CDR3: TGCAGTGCTCTCCCGGGGGGGCCTGGCAATGAGCAGTTCTTC.

This clonotype was picked up many times. V gene TRBV7-8 combines with J gene TRBJ2-1, with 8 bases matching TRBD2. The CDR3 totals 15 residues. V lost 5 bases and J lost 9; bases outside the gene matches: 12. The germline gives CDR1 SGHVS, CDR2 FQNEAQ. This CDR3 is CASSLRTSRVSEQFF. In nucleotides, the CDR3 is TGTGCCAGCAGCCTAAGGACTAGCCGGGTTAGTGAGCAGTTCTTC.

This chain uses TRBV5-1 with TRBJ1-6; a weak D match, TRBD1 (6 bases). The germline V gene has CDR1 SGHRS and CDR2 YFSETQ. V gave up 2 bases and J gave up 9 bases, with 21 bases separating them. The CDR3 spans 17 residues. CDR3 loop: CASSFGPGGGVGSPLHF. CDR3 nucleotide sequence: TGCGCCAGCAGCTTCGGTCCTGGGGGCGGTGTCGGTTCACCCCTCCACTTT.

V is TRBV27 and J is TRBJ1-1; D not certain. CDR1 and CDR2 (germline): MNHEY, SMNVEV (reference sequence). The V and J ends lost 10 bases and 1 base respectively, with 10 bases between them. This CDR3 comprises 12 residues. This CDR3 reads CATGPGNTEAFF. Written as DNA, the CDR3 is TGTGCCACCGGGCCGGGGAACACTGAAGCTTTCTTT.

The genes are TRBV28 and TRBJ1-1; possibly TRBD1 for D (5 bases). The CDR3 length is 15 residues. Between the trimmed V and J ends, which lost 5 bases and 2 bases, there was a span of 15 bases. Germline V gives CDR1 MDHEN, CDR2 SYDVKM. DNA of the CDR3: TGTGCCAGCAGTCCAAGACAGTGGGAAAACACTGAAGCTTTCTTT. It is translated as CASSPRQWENTEAFF.

This clonotype has only a few counts. The rearrangement links TRBV5-4 to TRBJ2-3; 8 positions agree with TRBD2. The V and J ends lost 3 bases and 7 bases, in that order; junction bases with no gene match: 13. CDR3 length: 16 amino acids. CDR1 and CDR2 (germline): SGHNT, YYREEE (reference sequence). The CDR3 protein is CASSSGGGGPRNTQYF. The CDR3 coding sequence is TGTGCCAGCAGCTCCGGGGGGGGGGGGCCCCGAAATACGCAGTATTTT.

Ten or more counts support this clonotype. This sequence joins TRBV12-3 or TRBV12-4 and TRBJ2-1, with D possibly matching TRBD1 (5 bases). The CDR3 totals 13 residues. Trimming pared 0 bases from V and 10 bases from J, leaving 10 bases between. In DNA form, the CDR3 reads TGTGCCAGCAGTTTAGCAAGGGGCCGCGAGCAGTTCTTC. Translation: CASSLARGREQFF.

This chain links TRBV19 with TRBJ2-7; maybe TRBD2 (6 bases). CDR3 length: 14 amino acids. V was trimmed by 8 bases and J by 3 bases, leaving 17 bases between them. Germline CDR1 and CDR2: LNHDA and SQIVND (reference sequence). CDR3 sequence reads: CASGGRDTFYEQYF. CDR3 coding DNA: TGTGCCAGTGGGGGGAGAGACACTTTCTACGAGCAGTACTTC. Together with reference TRBV19 and TRBJ2-7, the CDR3 gives the full variable domain: DGGITQSPKYLFRKEGQNVTLSCEQNLNHDAMYWYRQDPGQGLRLIYYSQIVNDFQKGDIAEGYSVSREKKESFPLTVTSAQKNPTAFYLCASGGRDTFYEQYFGPGTRLTVT.

In this sample, this clonotype turned up a few times. The chain combines TRBV7-8 with TRBJ2-7; TRBD1 aligns across 10 bases. The length of the CDR3 is 15 residues. CDR1 is SGHVS, CDR2 FQNEAQ, per germline. The V segment lost 5 bases and the J segment 5 bases; nucleotides outside the gene matches: 9. The CDR3: CASSLGTGASHEQYF. DNA for the CDR3: TGTGCCAGCAGCCTCGGGACAGGGGCTAGCCACGAGCAGTACTTC.

The genes are TRBV6-2 or TRBV6-3 and TRBJ1-1; D is ambiguous. This CDR3 region has 13 residues. Trimming took off 11 bases at V and 0 bases at J, with 13 bases between the two ends. Germline V gene lookup returns CDR1 MNHEY and CDR2 SVGEGT. Here the CDR3 reads CAVSGGMNTEAFF. The DNA of the CDR3 is TGTGCCGTCTCTGGCGGGATGAACACTGAAGCTTTCTTT.

The genes are TRBV15 and TRBJ1-2; 10 bases are a match to TRBD1. J lost 8 bases, V lost 5 bases, and 8 bases had no gene match. Germline V gene lookup returns CDR1 LNHNV and CDR2 YYDKDF (reference sequence). This CDR3 has 14 amino acids. The CDR3 here is CATSQLGTGEGYTF. In DNA form, the CDR3 reads TGTGCCACCAGCCAACTTGGGACAGGGGAGGGCTACACCTTC.

This clonotype has just a few counts. The chain joins TRBV5-4 to TRBJ2-1; no reliable D call. The V and J ends lost 2 bases and 6 bases respectively, with 15 bases between them. The CDR3 extends over 15 amino acids. In germline, CDR1 is SGHNT, CDR2 YYREEE (reference sequence). DNA for the CDR3: TGTGCCAGCAGCTTTTTAGGAAAAGGCCCCAATGAGCAGTTCTTC. Protein: CASSFLGKGPNEQFF.

This clonotype appeared a single time. The chain employs TRBV12-3 or TRBV12-4 and TRBJ2-1; 8 bases align to TRBD2. The CDR3 spans 14 residues. With 7 bases clipped from V and 6 bases from J, the junction kept 8 bases outside the gene matches. The CDR3 DNA reads TGTGCCAGCAACACGGGGGGGCAAGGCAATGAGCAGTTCTTC. Translation: CASNTGGQGNEQFF.